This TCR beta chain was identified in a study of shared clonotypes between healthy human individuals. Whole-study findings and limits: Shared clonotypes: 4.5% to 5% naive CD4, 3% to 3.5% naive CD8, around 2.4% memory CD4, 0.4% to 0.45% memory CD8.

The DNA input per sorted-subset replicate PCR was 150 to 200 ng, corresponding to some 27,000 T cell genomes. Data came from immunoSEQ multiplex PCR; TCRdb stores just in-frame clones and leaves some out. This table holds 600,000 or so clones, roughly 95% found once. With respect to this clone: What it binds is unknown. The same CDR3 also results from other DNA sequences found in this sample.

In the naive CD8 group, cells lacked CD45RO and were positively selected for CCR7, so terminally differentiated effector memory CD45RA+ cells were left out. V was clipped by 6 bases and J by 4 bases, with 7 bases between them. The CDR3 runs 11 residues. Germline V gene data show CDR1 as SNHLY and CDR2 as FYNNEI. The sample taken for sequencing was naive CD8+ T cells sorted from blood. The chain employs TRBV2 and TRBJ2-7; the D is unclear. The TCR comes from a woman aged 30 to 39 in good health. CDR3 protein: CASSLSYEQYF. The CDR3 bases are TGTGCCAGCAGCTTATCTTACGAGCAGTACTTC.